This T cell receptor beta chain is from a study of T cell responses to AZD1222 COVID-19 vaccine. Study details: Second doses were pooled across both intervals (about 4 or about 12 weeks). Study-level results: A mostly white British donor set with more females was recruited, and clonal diversity was possibly underestimated. Sampling captured repertoires only after the peak T cell response. With two AZD1222 doses given, Spike-specific TCR breadth and depth both rose.

Germline V gene lookup returns CDR1 SGHRS and CDR2 YFSETQ. The ends were cut back, 0 bases at V and 6 bases at J, with 10 bases in the middle. The CDR3 sequence is 14 residues long. The table came from immunoSEQ multiplex PCR; TCRdb's copy has only in-frame clones and leaves some out. The table records approximately 130,000 clones, approximately 94% of them present only once. Remarks on this clone: Its antigen is currently unknown.

The chain uses TRBV5-1 and TRBJ1-5; TRBD1 might be the D (6 bases). Sequenced here: peripheral blood, sampled on day 0 of AZD1222 vaccination. This receptor was taken from an adult in good health. In nucleotides, the CDR3 is TGCGCCAGCAGCTTGGCAGGGGACGGTCAGCCCCAGCATTTT. Translation gives CASSLAGDGQPQHF.